The rows below give T cell receptor beta chains drawn from one sample of a study of T cells after posttransplantation cyclophosphamide. Sequencing was performed with immunoSEQ multiplex PCR; in TCRdb, only in-frame clones are kept and a portion is missing. The sample counts about 41,000 clones, none seen once; the ten largest own about 6%. The sequenced material came from PBMCs. The receptors shown here come from a man aged 25-45 years in good health and a related stem cell transplant donor. The CDR3 runs from the conserved cysteine through the conserved F or W. The order of the fields is D gene, clone size, V gene, J gene, CDR3 protein, CDR3 DNA. A D gene is named only where the DNA matches it firmly. Some rows mark clone size as missing; the rest say once, few, many or name a class of expanded clone.

TRBD2	many	TRBV7-9	TRBJ2-1	CASSFPGLDNEQFF	TGTGCCAGCAGCTTTCCGGGACTAGACAATGAGCAGTTCTTC
.	many	TRBV5-1	TRBJ1-4	CASSLAATNEKLFF	TGCGCCAGCAGCCTGGCTGCAACTAATGAAAAACTGTTTTTT
.	many	TRBV5-6	TRBJ1-5	CASSLGGSSNQPQHF	TGTGCCAGCAGCTTGGGAGGTTCTAGCAATCAGCCCCAGCATTTT
TRBD2	many	TRBV6-2/TRBV6-3	TRBJ2-1	CASSPGTSGRAPYNEQFF	TGTGCCAGCAGCCCCGGGACTAGCGGGCGGGCCCCCTACAATGAGCAGTTCTTC
.	many	TRBV6-5	TRBJ2-7	CASSNGGSSYEQYF	TGTGCCAGCAGTAACGGGGGATCCTCATACGAGCAGTACTTC
TRBD1	many	TRBV9	TRBJ2-7	CASSAPGQGLDKLYF	TGTGCCAGCAGCGCCCCGGGACAGGGGTTGGATAAGCTGTACTTC
.	many	TRBV16	TRBJ1-1	CASSQSAGAAFF	TGTGCCAGCAGCCAATCGGCAGGGGCAGCTTTCTTT
.	.	TRBV18	TRBJ2-3	CASSPPVQATDTQYF	TGTGCCAGCTCACCACCGGTACAGGCGACAGATACGCAGTATTTT
.	many	TRBV5-1	TRBJ1-6	CASSLTGYNSPLHF	TGCGCCAGCAGCTTGACAGGGTATAATTCACCCCTCCACTTT
TRBD1	many	TRBV5-1	TRBJ2-6	CASSPSTGAVSGANVLTF	TGCGCCAGCAGCCCCTCGACAGGGGCCGTTTCTGGGGCCAACGTCCTGACTTTC
TRBD1	many	TRBV28	TRBJ1-5	CASSSTGSGNQPQHF	TGTGCCAGCAGTTCGACAGGGAGCGGCAATCAGCCCCAGCATTTT
.	many	TRBV18	TRBJ1-3	CASSPRQGPNGNTIYF	TGTGCCAGCTCACCAAGGCAGGGCCCCAATGGAAACACCATATATTTT
.	many	TRBV7-6	TRBJ2-7	CASSLGGGAAEQYF	TGTGCCAGCAGCTTAGGAGGGGGGGCCGCCGAGCAGTACTTC
TRBD1	.	TRBV5-6	TRBJ2-3	CASSGPGQGSTDTQYF	TGTGCCAGCAGCGGACCGGGACAGGGGAGCACAGATACGCAGTATTTT
.	many	TRBV11-2	TRBJ1-4	CASSLNRVYNEKLFF	TGTGCCAGCAGCCTGAACCGGGTCTATAATGAAAAACTGTTTTTT
.	many	TRBV4-3	TRBJ1-4	CASSPGLRNEKLFF	TGCGCCAGCAGCCCGGGGTTACGTAATGAAAAACTGTTTTTT
TRBD1	many	TRBV6-1	TRBJ1-6	CASSGSDRPRGSPLHF	TGTGCCAGCAGTGGGTCGGACAGGCCTAGGGGTTCACCCCTCCACTTT
.	many	TRBV5-8	TRBJ2-2	CASSLKQGRTGELFF	TGTGCCAGCAGCTTGAAACAGGGTAGGACCGGGGAGCTGTTTTTT
.	many	TRBV6-1	TRBJ1-1	CASSEVYGEAFF	TGTGCCAGCAGTGAAGTTTACGGGGAAGCTTTCTTT
.	few	TRBV5-6	TRBJ2-5	CASSRTPGAQETQYF	TGTGCCAGCAGCCGGACCCCAGGGGCCCAAGAGACCCAGTACTTC
.	.	TRBV7-9	TRBJ2-2	CASSRDTNTGELFF	TGTGCCAGCAGCCGGGACACGAACACCGGGGAGCTGTTTTTT
TRBD2	.	TRBV11-2	TRBJ2-5	CASSLGGGGQETQYF	TGTGCCAGCAGCTTAGGGGGGGGTGGGCAAGAGACCCAGTACTTC
.	many	TRBV24-1	TRBJ2-7	CATGDSSSYEQYF	TGTGCCACCGGGGACTCGAGCTCCTACGAGCAGTACTTC
TRBD1	many	TRBV2	TRBJ1-2	CAKRGDPGQESSVYGYTF	TGTGCCAAGCGGGGTGATCCGGGACAGGAGTCTTCAGTTTATGGCTACACCTTC
TRBD1	many	TRBV28	TRBJ1-5	CASSTLDRGTQPQHF	TGTGCCAGCAGTACCTTGGACAGGGGAACCCAGCCCCAGCATTTT
.	many	TRBV6-6	TRBJ2-2	CASRLGYTGELFF	TGTGCCAGCAGACTAGGGTACACCGGGGAGCTGTTTTTT
.	many	TRBV4-1	TRBJ1-1	CASTPQRGGAEAFF	TGCGCCAGCACTCCCCAGAGGGGGGGCGCTGAAGCTTTCTTT
TRBD1	many	TRBV7-6	TRBJ1-3	CASSPYTGQGEAGNTIYF	TGTGCCAGCAGCCCCTATACCGGACAGGGGGAGGCTGGAAACACCATATATTTT
.	many	TRBV2	TRBJ2-3	CASRRSTGTVLNTQYF	TGTGCCAGCAGGCGTTCTACCGGGACTGTTCTGAATACGCAGTATTTT
TRBD1	many	TRBV5-6	TRBJ2-5	CASSLPGTGVRETQYF	TGTGCCAGCAGCTTGCCAGGGACAGGGGTGCGGGAGACCCAGTACTTC
TRBD2	many	TRBV10-2	TRBJ2-5	CASSVGGGPVETQYF	TGCGCCAGCAGTGTTGGCGGGGGGCCTGTAGAGACCCAGTACTTC
.	many	TRBV6-5	TRBJ1-2	CASSTQGLNYGYTF	TGTGCCAGCAGCACACAGGGTCTGAACTATGGCTACACCTTC
.	.	TRBV14	TRBJ2-5	CASSQGPFQTDFQETQYF	TGTGCCAGCAGCCAAGGACCCTTTCAAACAGATTTCCAAGAGACCCAGTACTTC
TRBD2	.	TRBV7-2	TRBJ2-1	CASNYRRGGHEQFF	TGTGCCAGCAACTACCGGCGGGGGGGCCATGAGCAGTTCTTC
.	many	TRBV7-2	TRBJ2-1	CASSYAGATYNEQFF	TGTGCCAGCAGCTATGCGGGGGCGACCTACAATGAGCAGTTCTTC
.	.	TRBV6-1	TRBJ2-5	CASSDPPGLEETQYF	TGTGCCAGCAGTGACCCACCGGGACTTGAAGAGACCCAGTACTTC
.	many	TRBV5-1	TRBJ1-1	CASSDRKNTEAFF	TGCGCCAGCAGCGACAGGAAGAACACTGAAGCTTTCTTT
TRBD2	many	TRBV29-1	TRBJ2-3	CSTYGGDTQYF	TGCAGCACCTACGGGGGGGATACGCAGTATTTT
.	many	TRBV7-2	TRBJ2-7	CASSLAPRGGRYEQYF	TGTGCCAGCAGCTTAGCGCCTAGAGGGGGAAGGTACGAGCAGTACTTC
.	few	TRBV9	TRBJ2-3	CASSPGGRGAGTDTQYF	TGTGCCAGCAGCCCAGGGGGGCGGGGGGCGGGCACAGATACGCAGTATTTT
TRBD1	.	TRBV5-1	TRBJ2-7	CASSLGGTGSYEQYF	TGCGCCAGCAGCTTGGGTGGGACAGGGTCCTACGAGCAGTACTTC
TRBD1	.	TRBV28	TRBJ1-5	CASSNDRGPINQPQHF	TGTGCCAGCAGCAATGACAGGGGCCCCATCAATCAGCCCCAGCATTTT
.	.	TRBV5-1	TRBJ2-3	CASSSAGELDTQYF	TGCGCCAGCAGCTCCGCCGGGGAATTGGATACGCAGTATTTT
.	few	TRBV25-1	TRBJ2-5	CASSEAGVLKWETQYF	TGTGCCAGCAGTGAGGCGGGTGTCCTCAAATGGGAGACCCAGTACTTC
.	many	TRBV2	TRBJ2-2	CASSDQGYTGELFF	TGTGCCAGCAGTGACCAGGGCTACACCGGGGAGCTGTTTTTT
TRBD1	few	TRBV11-3	TRBJ2-2	CASTRGQENTGELFF	TGTGCCAGCACCCGAGGACAGGAGAACACCGGGGAGCTGTTTTTT
TRBD1	many	TRBV7-9	TRBJ1-6	CASSPGQGPPALHF	TGTGCCAGCAGCCCGGGACAGGGACCTCCGGCCCTCCACTTT
.	few	TRBV4-3	TRBJ2-3	CASSSRQAGDTQYF	TGCGCCAGCAGCTCCCGACAGGCCGGAGATACGCAGTATTTT
TRBD2	few	TRBV28	TRBJ2-2	CASSYLAANTGELFF	TGTGCCAGCAGCTACCTAGCGGCGAACACCGGGGAGCTGTTTTTT
TRBD1	many	TRBV29-1	TRBJ1-4	CSAEPGTGGSELFF	TGCAGCGCCGAACCCGGGACAGGGGGCTCGGAACTGTTTTTT
TRBD1	many	TRBV19	TRBJ1-1	CASSAGTGAKAFF	TGTGCCAGTAGTGCGGGGACAGGGGCGAAGGCTTTCTTT
TRBD1	many	TRBV7-9	TRBJ2-7	CASSTDRGSSEQYF	TGTGCCAGCAGCACCGACAGGGGTTCGAGTGAGCAGTACTTC
TRBD2	.	TRBV7-6	TRBJ2-3	CASSRKLAGDPTDTQYF	TGTGCCAGCAGCCGGAAACTAGCGGGGGACCCCACAGATACGCAGTATTTT
TRBD1	many	TRBV28	TRBJ1-6	CASSIWAGGHSPLHF	TGTGCCAGCAGTATATGGGCAGGGGGGCATTCACCCCTCCACTTT
.	many	TRBV6-2/TRBV6-3	TRBJ2-1	CASQSVGAAPFF	TGTGCCAGCCAATCAGTGGGGGCTGCGCCGTTCTTC
TRBD1	many	TRBV4-3	TRBJ1-4	CASSPPGQGNEKLFF	TGCGCCAGCAGCCCGCCGGGACAGGGGAATGAAAAACTGTTTTTT
TRBD1	few	TRBV29-1	TRBJ1-2	CSVSDRGDYGYTF	TGCAGCGTCAGCGACAGGGGTGACTATGGCTACACCTTC
.	many	TRBV5-1	TRBJ2-2	CASKPRSVYSGELFF	TGCGCCAGCAAACCCCGGTCCGTCTACTCCGGGGAGCTGTTTTTT
.	many	TRBV12-3/TRBV12-4	TRBJ2-7	CASSLGGTTREQYF	TGTGCCAGCAGTTTGGGGGGTACAACGAGGGAGCAGTACTTC
.	few	TRBV5-6	TRBJ2-5	CASSLSDRRQETQYF	TGTGCCAGCAGCTTGTCCGACAGGAGGCAAGAGACCCAGTACTTC